This T cell receptor beta chain was documented in a study of blood T cell repertoires in COVID-19. Background on the study: The analysed material was cDNA or gDNA that came from T cells, B-cell-depleted T cells, or PBMCs.

Those enrolled, adults aged roughly 18 to 89 years, came from around 24 US areas. As handled by the study authors: Reference gene primers were amplified, and this amplification served to estimate nucleated cell counts. Libraries were prepared by immunoSEQ multiplex PCR; TCRdb keeps only in-frame clonotypes and omits some of them. Clone size and V and J calls were adopted from that table, with D and trimming inferred from the DNA. Of about 180,000 clones listed, around 86% were seen once; the top ten hold under 9.5%. CDR1 SNHLY and CDR2 FYNNEI come from the germline V gene. V lost 7 bases and J 4 bases, leaving 16 bases between the germline ends. The CDR3 contains 14 residues.

The receptor was derived from a woman in her 30s who had recovered from COVID-19. The chain uses TRBV2 and TRBJ2-5, with D tentatively TRBD1 (7 bases). Sample: PBMCs or T cells enriched from blood (not recorded which). In DNA, the CDR3 is TGTGCCAGCACCGCGACAGGGAGGATAGAGACCCAGTACTTC. Its translation: CASTATGRIETQYF.